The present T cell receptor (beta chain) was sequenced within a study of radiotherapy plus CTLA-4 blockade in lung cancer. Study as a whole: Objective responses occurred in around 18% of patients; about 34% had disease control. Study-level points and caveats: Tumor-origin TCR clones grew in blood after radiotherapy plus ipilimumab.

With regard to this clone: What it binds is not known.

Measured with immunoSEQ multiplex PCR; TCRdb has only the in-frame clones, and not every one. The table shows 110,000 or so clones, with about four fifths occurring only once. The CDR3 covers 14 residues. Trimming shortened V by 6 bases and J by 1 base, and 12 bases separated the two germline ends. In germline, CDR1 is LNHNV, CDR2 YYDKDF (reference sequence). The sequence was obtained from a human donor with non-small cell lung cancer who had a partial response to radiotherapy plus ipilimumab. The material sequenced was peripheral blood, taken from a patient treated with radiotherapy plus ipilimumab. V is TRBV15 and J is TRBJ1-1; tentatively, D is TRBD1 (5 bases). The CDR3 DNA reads TGTGCCACCAGGGCACTGGGGGGGAACACTGAAGCTTTCTTT. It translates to CATRALGGNTEAFF.